This paragraph covers one T cell receptor beta chain sequence. The antigen remains undetermined. The entry originates in a study of cytomegalovirus exposure and HLA in healthy donors. Trimming cost V 5 bases and J 4 bases, with 11 bases left between them. The CDR3 totals 13 residues. Germline V gene lookup returns CDR1 MDHEN and CDR2 SYDVKM. Regarding the study as a whole: What was likely a sequencing artifact was a cluster of highly shared sequence variants. TCR beta V- and J-gene trimming was later associated with a missense DCLRE1C variant.

Primers included in the PCR were 60 Vbeta and 13 Jbeta primers. Measured with immunoSEQ multiplex PCR; TCRdb has only the in-frame clones, and not every one. This sample yields tens of thousands of clones, of which about three quarters are seen a single time; 11% belongs to the top ten. The gene calls are TRBV28 and TRBJ1-2; D is perhaps TRBD1 (5 bases). The sequencing input was PBMCs. This clonotype originated in a middle-aged woman in good health and CMV-seropositive. CDR3 sequence reads: CASSLTGFYGYTF. As DNA, the CDR3 is TGTGCCAGCAGTCTCACAGGTTTCTATGGCTACACCTTC.